Here is one T cell receptor beta chain with its context. Assay: immunoSEQ multiplex PCR; the TCRdb copy retains only in-frame clones and omits some. The sample shows 70,000 to 95,000 clones, 90% of them seen only once. Germline V lookup: CDR1 SNHLY, CDR2 FYNNEI. V lost 3 bases and J lost 3, with 14 bases in between. This CDR3 region has 15 residues. The data originate from a study of T cell responses to AZD1222 COVID-19 vaccine. Study-wide context: Samples with a second dose at about 4 or about 12 weeks were pooled together.

The source material was peripheral blood, sampled on day 0 of AZD1222 vaccination. The sequence was obtained from an adult in good health. The chain couples TRBV2 to TRBJ1-1; possible D gene TRBD1, 5 bases. The CDR3 DNA follows: TGTGCCAGCAGTGAGGGACTTCATGGTGACACTGAAGCTTTCTTT. It translates to CASSEGLHGDTEAFF.